This TCR beta chain was recorded in a study of shared clonotypes between healthy human individuals. Some clones are missing from TCRdb's copy, which holds only in-frame ones; the method was immunoSEQ multiplex PCR. The sample records millions of clones, roughly nine tenths being singletons. This clone was seen only a few times. As yet, its antigen is unknown. This CDR3 spans 12 amino acids. Trimming removed 11 bases at V and 1 base at J, with 11 bases between. Germline CDR1 reads MNHEY; CDR2 reads SVGAGI. Naive CD4+ cells were CD45RA-selected; the remaining cells were memory. Points from the study as a whole: Clonotypes shared by all four donors outscored non-shared clonotypes in generation probability.

The receptor was isolated from a man between 18 and 35 years old in good health. The rearrangement joins TRBV6-5 to TRBJ1-1; D is perhaps TRBD1 (6 bases). Sequences were obtained from naive CD4+ T cells sorted from blood. Noted subset: CD45RA+ positively selected. Written as DNA, the CDR3 is TGTGCCGCGGGCAGGGGGAACACTGAAGCTTTCTTT. This translates into CAAGRGNTEAFF.